This TCR beta chain emerged from a study of regulatory T cells in long-lasting Graves disease. For the study at large: In persistent Graves' disease, antithyroid drugs had been taken for over 5 years and TSH receptor antibodies stayed positive. Findings and caveats of the study: It is possible that accuracy was reduced by the small size of the sample.

The time point was: persistent/refractory GD, antithyroid drugs over 5 years with positive TRAb. Scientists built the TCR library using RNA that was extracted from PBMCs. An endocrinology department in Xi'an, China, recruited the patients. In germline, CDR1 is MNHEY, CDR2 SVGEGT. The CDR3 consists of 16 residues. With 4 bases clipped from V and 7 bases from J, the junction kept 12 bases outside the gene matches. According to the study, TCR beta libraries were built with iRepertoire HTBI primers and CDR3-region Arm-PCR. TCRdb ran MiXCR on the multiplex PCR reads and lists one entry per CDR3 protein. The sample lists a few hundred thousand distinct CDR3 sequences; 23% were seen once. This clonotype was counted ten times or more. The antigen remains undetermined.

V gene TRBV6-2 or TRBV6-3 combines with J gene TRBJ2-2; 7 bases fit TRBD2. The receptor comes from a female donor with Graves disease. The sample here was peripheral blood mononuclear cells (PBMCs), taken when the disease was refractory, from a patient treated with antithyroid drugs. CDR3 loop: CASSSPRSGIVGELFF. CDR3 DNA sequence: TGTGCCAGCAGTTCCCCCAGGAGCGGGATTGTCGGGGAGCTGTTTTTT.